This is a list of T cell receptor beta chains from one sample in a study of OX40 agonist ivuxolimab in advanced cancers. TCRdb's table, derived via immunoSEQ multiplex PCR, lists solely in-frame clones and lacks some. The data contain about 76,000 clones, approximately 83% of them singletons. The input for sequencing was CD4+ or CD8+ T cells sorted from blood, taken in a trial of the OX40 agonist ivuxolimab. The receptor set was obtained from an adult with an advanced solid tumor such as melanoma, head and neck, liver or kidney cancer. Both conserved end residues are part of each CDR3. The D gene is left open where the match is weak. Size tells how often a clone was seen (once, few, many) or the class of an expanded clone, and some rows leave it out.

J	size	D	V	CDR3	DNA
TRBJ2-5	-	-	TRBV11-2	CASSLMRGYQETQYF	TGTGCCAGCAGCCTAATGCGGGGTTACCAAGAGACCCAGTACTTC
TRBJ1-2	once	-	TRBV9	CASSLGPRAGAESGYTF	TGTGCCAGCAGCCTCGGCCCAAGGGCCGGTGCAGAATCTGGCTACACCTTC
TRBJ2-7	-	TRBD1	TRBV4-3	CASSQDQGARGNEQYF	TGCGCCAGCAGCCAAGATCAGGGGGCCAGGGGGAACGAGCAGTACTTC
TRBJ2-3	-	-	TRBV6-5	CASSYDSASRTQYF	TGTGCCAGCAGTTACGACAGCGCCTCGAGAACGCAGTATTTT
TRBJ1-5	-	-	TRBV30	CAWSGASDGAQHF	TGTGCCTGGAGTGGGGCATCTGATGGGGCCCAGCATTTT
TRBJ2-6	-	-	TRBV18	CASSLGGSGANVLTF	TGTGCCAGCTCACTCGGGGGCTCTGGGGCCAACGTCCTGACTTTC
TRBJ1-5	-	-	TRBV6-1	CASSETMGGNQPQHF	TGTGCCAGCAGTGAAACCATGGGAGGGAATCAGCCCCAGCATTTT
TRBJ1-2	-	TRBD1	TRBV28	CASQGAVGYTF	TGTGCCAGCCAGGGGGCCGTTGGCTACACCTTC
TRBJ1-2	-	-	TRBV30	CAWGDRATRNYGYTF	TGTGCCTGGGGCGACCGGGCCACACGGAACTATGGCTACACCTTC
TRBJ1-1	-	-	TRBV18	CASSPSSTDGGEAFF	TGTGCCAGCTCACCATCGAGCACCGACGGGGGAGAAGCTTTCTTT
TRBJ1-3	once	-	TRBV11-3	CASSLDGDQVSGNTIYF	TGTGCCAGCAGCTTAGATGGGGATCAAGTCTCTGGAAACACCATATATTTT
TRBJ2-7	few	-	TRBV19	CASSRGTAAYEQYF	TGTGCCAGTAGCCGCGGGACGGCTGCCTACGAGCAGTACTTC
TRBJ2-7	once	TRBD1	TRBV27	CASSRGWGQALYEQYF	TGTGCCAGCAGTAGGGGATGGGGACAGGCCCTCTACGAGCAGTACTTC
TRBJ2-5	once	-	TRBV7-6	CASSRLGGETQYF	TGTGCCAGCAGCCGGCTGGGGGGAGAGACCCAGTACTTC
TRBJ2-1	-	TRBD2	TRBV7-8	CASSFGTSGGGYNEQFF	TGTGCCAGCAGCTTCGGGACTAGCGGGGGGGGCTACAATGAGCAGTTCTTC
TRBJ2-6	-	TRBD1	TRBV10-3	CAISEVTGAGANVLTF	TGTGCCATCAGTGAGGTAACAGGGGCTGGGGCCAACGTCCTGACTTTC
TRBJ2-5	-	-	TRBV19	CASSPLKKGTTETQYF	TGTGCCAGTAGTCCCCTAAAGAAAGGGACAACGGAGACCCAGTACTTC
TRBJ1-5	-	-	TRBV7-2	CASSPDGTNQPQHF	TGTGCCAGCAGCCCGGACGGAACCAATCAGCCCCAGCATTTT
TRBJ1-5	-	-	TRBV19	CASSGTGNQPQHF	TGTGCCAGTAGCGGGACTGGCAATCAGCCCCAGCATTTT
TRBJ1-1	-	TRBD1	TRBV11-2	CASSLEAGGNTEAFF	TGTGCCAGCAGCTTAGAGGCAGGGGGCAACACTGAAGCTTTCTTT
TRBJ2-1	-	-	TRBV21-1	CASSTLTSYTGEQFF	TGTGCCAGCAGCACCTTGACTAGTTACACGGGTGAGCAGTTCTTC
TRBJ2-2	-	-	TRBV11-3	CASSLEASNTGELFF	TGTGCCAGCAGCTTAGAGGCCTCGAACACCGGGGAGCTGTTTTTT
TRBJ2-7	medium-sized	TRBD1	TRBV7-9	CASSLAGDRGRYEQYF	TGTGCCAGCAGCTTAGCTGGGGACAGGGGCCGTTACGAGCAGTACTTC
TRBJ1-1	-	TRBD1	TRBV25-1	CASSHDRGTEAFF	TGTGCCAGCAGTCACGACAGGGGGACTGAAGCTTTCTTT
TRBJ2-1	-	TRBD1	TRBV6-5	CASSFIGGTYNEQFF	TGTGCCAGCAGTTTCATAGGGGGCACCTACAATGAGCAGTTCTTC
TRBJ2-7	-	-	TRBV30	CAIESLHGGEQYF	TGTGCCATCGAATCCCTCCACGGGGGCGAGCAGTACTTC
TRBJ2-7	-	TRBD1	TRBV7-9	CASSLGQGAWEQYF	TGTGCCAGCAGCTTGGGACAGGGGGCATGGGAGCAGTACTTC
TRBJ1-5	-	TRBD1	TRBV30	CAWGTGVSVGPQHF	TGTGCCTGGGGGACAGGGGTCTCAGTTGGGCCCCAGCATTTT
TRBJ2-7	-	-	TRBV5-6	CASTYLGDEQYF	TGTGCCAGCACTTACCTAGGGGACGAGCAGTACTTC
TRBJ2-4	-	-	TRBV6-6	CASSYSGVGNIQYF	TGTGCCAGCAGTTACTCGGGGGTTGGGAACATTCAGTACTTC
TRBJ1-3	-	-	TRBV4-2	CASSQGYGSGNTIYF	TGTGCCAGCAGCCAAGGTTACGGCTCTGGAAACACCATATATTTT
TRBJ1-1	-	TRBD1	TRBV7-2	CASSLVARGGPWTEAFF	TGTGCCAGCAGCTTAGTTGCCAGGGGGGGGCCGTGGACTGAAGCTTTCTTT
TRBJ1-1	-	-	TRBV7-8	CASTRRENTEAFF	TGTGCCAGCACCCGACGAGAGAACACTGAAGCTTTCTTT
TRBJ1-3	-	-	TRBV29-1	CSVERGTGNTIYF	TGCAGCGTTGAAAGGGGCACTGGAAACACCATATATTTT
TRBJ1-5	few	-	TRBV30	CAWSGKGLDNQPQHF	TGTGCCTGGAGTGGAAAGGGACTTGACAATCAGCCCCAGCATTTT
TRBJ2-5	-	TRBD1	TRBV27	CASSPRQGWETQYF	TGTGCCAGCAGTCCGAGACAGGGGTGGGAGACCCAGTACTTC
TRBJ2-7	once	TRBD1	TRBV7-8	CASSSPFTGAYEQYF	TGTGCCAGCAGCTCCCCCTTTACAGGGGCGTACGAGCAGTACTTC
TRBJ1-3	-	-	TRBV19	CASNSQGVWNTIYF	TGTGCCAGTAACTCACAGGGAGTGTGGAACACCATATATTTT
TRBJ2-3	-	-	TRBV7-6	CASSQAWGTQYF	TGTGCCAGCAGCCAAGCATGGGGGACGCAGTATTTT
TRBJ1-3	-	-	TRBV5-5	CASSLDGSSGNTIYF	TGTGCCAGCAGCCTGGACGGAAGCTCTGGAAACACCATATATTTT
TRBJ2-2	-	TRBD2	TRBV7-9	CASSSKRGGNTGELFF	TGTGCCAGCAGCTCCAAGCGGGGGGGGAACACCGGGGAGCTGTTTTTT
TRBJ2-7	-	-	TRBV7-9	CASSLGLYYEQYF	TGTGCCAGCAGCCTAGGGCTTTACTACGAGCAGTACTTC
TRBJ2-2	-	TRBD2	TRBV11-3	CASSLVNSGMNTGELFF	TGTGCCAGCAGCTTAGTAAACAGCGGGATGAACACCGGGGAGCTGTTTTTT
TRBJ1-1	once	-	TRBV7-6	CASSLSGLLNTEAFF	TGTGCCAGCAGCTTATCGGGACTATTGAACACTGAAGCTTTCTTT
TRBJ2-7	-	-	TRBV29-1	CSVVSGSNEQYF	TGCAGCGTTGTGTCTGGGAGCAACGAGCAGTACTTC